The rows below give T cell receptor beta chains drawn from one sample of a study of shared clonotypes between healthy human individuals. The assay was immunoSEQ multiplex PCR, and TCRdb's table has in-frame clones only and misses some. The table has approximately 1,500,000 clones, nearly 99% seen once. The specimen was naive CD4+ T cells sorted from blood. The receptors here all came from a man aged 25-40 years in good health. The CDR3 runs from the conserved cysteine through the conserved F or W. The D gene is left open where the match is weak. A clone size is listed for some rows: how often the clone was seen (once, few, many), or a class if it is expanded.

v_call,d_call,clone_size,j_call,cdr3_nt,cdr3_aa
TRBV7-6,-,-,TRBJ2-2,TGTGCCAGCAGCTTGACCGGGGAGCTGTTTTTT,CASSLTGELFF
TRBV11-2,-,-,TRBJ1-2,TGTGCCAGCAGCTTCGGGGCTGGGACCGTCAACTATGGCTACACCTTC,CASSFGAGTVNYGYTF
TRBV4-1,-,-,TRBJ1-2,TGCGCCAGCAGCCAAGGTTGGAAGATCTACACCTTC,CASSQGWKIYTF
TRBV5-1,-,once,TRBJ2-2,TGCGCCAGCAGCTTGCTGGGGCGGGAAACCGGGGAGCTGTTTTTT,CASSLLGRETGELFF
TRBV2,-,-,TRBJ2-3,TGTGCCAGCAGTGAACCCCTTTTTCACCCCCGCGAGTCTAGCACAGATACGCAGTATTTT,CASSEPLFHPRESSTDTQYF
TRBV5-4,-,-,TRBJ1-1,TGTGCCAGCAGCACCAAACCAAGGAACACTGAAGCTTTCTTT,CASSTKPRNTEAFF
TRBV5-6,-,once,TRBJ1-3,TGTGCCAGCAGCCTCGTGAGCTCTGGAAACACCATATATTTT,CASSLVSSGNTIYF
TRBV7-9,-,-,TRBJ2-7,TGTGCCAGCAGCTTAGGGAGCAGTCTTTTCCAGCAGTACTTC,CASSLGSSLFQQYF
TRBV11-2,-,once,TRBJ2-1,TGTGCCAGCAGCTTAGTAGGTCTCCACAATGAGCAGTTCTTC,CASSLVGLHNEQFF
TRBV18,-,-,TRBJ2-1,TGTGCCAGCTCACCACCGCGCGGGGCCCGCAATGAGCAGTTCTTC,CASSPPRGARNEQFF
TRBV2,TRBD1,-,TRBJ1-2,TGTGCCAGCAGTGAGACAGGGGGCACTGGCTACACCTTC,CASSETGGTGYTF
TRBV29-1,-,few,TRBJ2-1,TGCAGCGCCGGAAATGAGCAGTTCTTC,CSAGNEQFF
TRBV9,-,-,TRBJ2-4,TGTGCCAGCAGCGTAACGGGGCAGGCCATTCAGTACTTC,CASSVTGQAIQYF
TRBV5-1,-,-,TRBJ2-1,TGCGCCAGCAGCCCCATGAGTCGGGCCGAGAAGCAGTTCTTC,CASSPMSRAEKQFF
TRBV20-1,-,-,TRBJ2-5,TGCAGTGCTAGCTCTGAGACCCAGTACTTC,CSASSETQYF
TRBV11-2,TRBD2,-,TRBJ2-1,TGTGCCAGCAGCCTCGGGGGGCTAGCGGGAGGGCCCTCCTACAATGAGCAGTTCTTC,CASSLGGLAGGPSYNEQFF
TRBV5-6,TRBD2,-,TRBJ2-7,TGTGCCAGCAGGCTAGCGGGAGGTCCTTCCTACGAGCAGTACTTC,CASRLAGGPSYEQYF
TRBV5-1,TRBD2,-,TRBJ2-4,TGCGCCAGCAGCTTGGAGCCTAGCGGGGAAGACATTCAGTACTTC,CASSLEPSGEDIQYF
TRBV14,-,-,TRBJ1-1,TGTGCCAGCAGCCACATAAGGGGTCGCACTGAAGCTTTCTTT,CASSHIRGRTEAFF
TRBV28,-,-,TRBJ2-3,TGTGCCAGCAGTTCTCTGAGGGGCGAAGGTACAGATACGCAGTATTTT,CASSSLRGEGTDTQYF
TRBV13,TRBD1,-,TRBJ2-3,TGTGCCAGCAGCTTTAGGGACAGGGGCACAGATACGCAGTATTTT,CASSFRDRGTDTQYF
TRBV5-1,TRBD1,-,TRBJ2-6,TGCGCCAGCGGGGGACAGGCGGTCTCTGGGGCCAACGTCCTGACTTTC,CASGGQAVSGANVLTF
TRBV19,-,-,TRBJ1-5,TGTGCCAGTAGTATAGCCAGGGGAGATCAGCCCCAGCATTTT,CASSIARGDQPQHF
TRBV10-1,TRBD1,-,TRBJ2-3,TGCGCCAGCAGTGAGTCGATCACAGGGGCTGGCACAGATACGCAGTATTTT,CASSESITGAGTDTQYF
TRBV28,TRBD1,-,TRBJ2-5,TGTGCCAGCGGGACCGGACAGGGCTCGAGAGAGACCCAGTACTTC,CASGTGQGSRETQYF
TRBV18,-,-,TRBJ2-3,TGTGCCAGCTCACCGAGCAGGGACACAGATACGCAGTATTTT,CASSPSRDTDTQYF
TRBV9,TRBD1,-,TRBJ2-7,TGTGCCAGCAGCGTAGAACAGGGGTCCTCCTACGAGCAGTACTTC,CASSVEQGSSYEQYF
TRBV29-1,TRBD1,-,TRBJ1-2,TGCAGCGTTGGGACAGGGGGCGACTATGGCTACACCTTC,CSVGTGGDYGYTF
TRBV9,-,-,TRBJ1-5,TGTGCCAGCAGCGTAGAACCTAATCAGCCCCAGCATTTT,CASSVEPNQPQHF
TRBV5-1,TRBD1,-,TRBJ2-1,TGCGCCAGCCGGGGACAGGGAGGATACAATGAGCAGTTCTTC,CASRGQGGYNEQFF
TRBV5-4,-,-,TRBJ2-1,TGTGCCAGCAGCCGAGGGACGGAGAGCTCCTACAATGAGCAGTTCTTC,CASSRGTESSYNEQFF
TRBV10-3,-,-,TRBJ2-1,TGTGCCATCGGGGGTAAGACAGACCTAGGGAATGAGCAGTTCTTC,CAIGGKTDLGNEQFF
TRBV5-1,-,once,TRBJ2-3,TGCGCCAGCAGCTTGGATTCAACCACAGATACGCAGTATTTT,CASSLDSTTDTQYF
TRBV19,-,once,TRBJ1-5,TGTGCCAGTAGTATTCAGGACCGACACAATCAGCCCCAGCATTTT,CASSIQDRHNQPQHF
TRBV4-3,TRBD1,once,TRBJ2-2,TGCGCCAGCAGCCACCGCGGACAGGGGGCTGCGAACACCGGGGAGCTGTTTTTT,CASSHRGQGAANTGELFF
TRBV5-4,-,-,TRBJ2-7,TGTGCCAGCAGCATGGGGACTGACCTATACGAGCAGTACTTC,CASSMGTDLYEQYF
TRBV20-1,-,-,TRBJ2-5,TGCAGTGCTAGCCCCGGGGAGACCCAGTACTTC,CSASPGETQYF
TRBV5-1,-,once,TRBJ1-1,TGCGCCAGCAGCTTGTCCCGACAGAACACTGAAGCTTTCTTT,CASSLSRQNTEAFF
TRBV28,TRBD2,-,TRBJ2-1,TGTGCCAGCAGTCCCCTCGGAGCGGGGCCTGGCAATGAGCAGTTCTTC,CASSPLGAGPGNEQFF
TRBV27,-,-,TRBJ2-7,TGTGCCAGCAGTCCGCTCGGGGCGGATAGCCACTACGAGCAGTACTTC,CASSPLGADSHYEQYF
TRBV5-8,-,-,TRBJ2-7,TGTGCCAGCAGCTTGGACGGGGTTTTGAGAGGGTTTACCTACGAGCAGTACTTC,CASSLDGVLRGFTYEQYF
TRBV2,TRBD1,-,TRBJ1-5,TGTGCCAGCAGTGGGACAGGGGGCCAGCCCCAGCATTTT,CASSGTGGQPQHF
TRBV25-1,-,-,TRBJ2-5,TGTGCCAGCAGTGAGGGGTTGGAGACCCAGTACTTC,CASSEGLETQYF
TRBV5-1,-,-,TRBJ1-2,TGCGCCAGCAGCTTGGATGGGGGAGTTAACTATGGCTACACCTTC,CASSLDGGVNYGYTF
TRBV5-6,-,-,TRBJ1-5,TGTGCCAGCAGCAGTGATGCGGGCAATCAGCCCCAGCATTTT,CASSSDAGNQPQHF
TRBV7-2,-,-,TRBJ2-4,TGTGCCAGCAGCTTAGACATAAGCAATGCAGGGGTTCCAAACATTCAGTACTTC,CASSLDISNAGVPNIQYF